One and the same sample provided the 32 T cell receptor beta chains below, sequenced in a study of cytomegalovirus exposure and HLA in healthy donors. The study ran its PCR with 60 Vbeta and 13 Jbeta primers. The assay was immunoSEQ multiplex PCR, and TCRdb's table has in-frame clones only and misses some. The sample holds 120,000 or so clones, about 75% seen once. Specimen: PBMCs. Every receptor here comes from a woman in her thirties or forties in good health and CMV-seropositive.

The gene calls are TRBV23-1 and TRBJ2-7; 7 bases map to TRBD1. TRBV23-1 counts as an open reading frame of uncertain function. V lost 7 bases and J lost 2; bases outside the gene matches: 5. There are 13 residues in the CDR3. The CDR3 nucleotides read TGCGCCAGCACCGAACAGGGGACCTACGAGCAGTACTTC. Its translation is CASTEQGTYEQYF.

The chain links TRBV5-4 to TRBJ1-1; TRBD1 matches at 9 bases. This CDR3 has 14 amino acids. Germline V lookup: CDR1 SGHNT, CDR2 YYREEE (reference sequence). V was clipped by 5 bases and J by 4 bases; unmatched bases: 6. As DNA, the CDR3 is TGTGCCAGCAGGACTGACAGGGGGAGCACTGAAGCTTTCTTT. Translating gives CASRTDRGSTEAFF.

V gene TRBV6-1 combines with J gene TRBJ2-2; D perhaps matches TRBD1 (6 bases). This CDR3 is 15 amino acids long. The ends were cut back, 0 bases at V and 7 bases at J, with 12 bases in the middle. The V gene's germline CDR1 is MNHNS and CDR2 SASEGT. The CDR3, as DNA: TGTGCCAGCAGTGAAGCGGTCAGGGGCGTCGGGGAGCTGTTTTTT. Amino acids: CASSEAVRGVGELFF.

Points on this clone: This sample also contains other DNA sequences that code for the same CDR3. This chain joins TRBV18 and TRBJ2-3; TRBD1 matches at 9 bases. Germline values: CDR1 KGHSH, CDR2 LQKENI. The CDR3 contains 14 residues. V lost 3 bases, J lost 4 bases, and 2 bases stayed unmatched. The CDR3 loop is CASSPDRGADTQYF. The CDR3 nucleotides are TGTGCCAGCTCACCGGACAGGGGCGCAGATACGCAGTATTTT. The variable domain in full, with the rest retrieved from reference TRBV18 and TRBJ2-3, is NAGVMQNPRHLVRRRGQEARLRCSPMKGHSHVYWYRQLPEEGLKFMVYLQKENIIDESGMPKERFSAEFPKEGPSILRIQQVVRGDSAAYFCASSPDRGADTQYFGPGTRLTVL.

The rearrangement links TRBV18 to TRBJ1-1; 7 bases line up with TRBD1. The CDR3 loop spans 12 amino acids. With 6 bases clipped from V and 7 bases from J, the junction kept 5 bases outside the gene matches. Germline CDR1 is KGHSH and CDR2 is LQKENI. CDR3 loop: CASSQGQLEAFF. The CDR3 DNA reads TGTGCCAGCTCCCAGGGACAGCTTGAAGCTTTCTTT.

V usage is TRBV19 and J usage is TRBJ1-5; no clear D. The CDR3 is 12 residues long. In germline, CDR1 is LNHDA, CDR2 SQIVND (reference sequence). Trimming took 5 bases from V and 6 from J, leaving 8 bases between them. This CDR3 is CASSARFQPQHF. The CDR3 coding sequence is TGTGCCAGTAGTGCGAGATTTCAGCCCCAGCATTTT.

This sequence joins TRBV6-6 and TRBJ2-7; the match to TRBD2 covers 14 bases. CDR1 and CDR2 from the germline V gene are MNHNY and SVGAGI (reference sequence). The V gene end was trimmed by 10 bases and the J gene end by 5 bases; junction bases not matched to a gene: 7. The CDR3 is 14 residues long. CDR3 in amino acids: CATGTSGSKNEQYF. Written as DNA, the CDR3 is TGTGCCACTGGGACTAGCGGGAGTAAGAACGAGCAGTACTTC.

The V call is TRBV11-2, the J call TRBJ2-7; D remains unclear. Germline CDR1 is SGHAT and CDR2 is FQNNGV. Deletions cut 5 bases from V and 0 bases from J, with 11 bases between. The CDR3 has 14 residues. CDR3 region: CASSLYTGSYEQYF. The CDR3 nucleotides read TGTGCCAGCAGCCTTTATACGGGCTCCTACGAGCAGTACTTC. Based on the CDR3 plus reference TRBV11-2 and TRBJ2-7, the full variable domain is EAGVAQSPRYKIIEKRQSVAFWCNPISGHATLYWYQQILGQGPKLLIQFQNNGVVDDSQLPKDRFSAERLKGVDSTLKIQPAKLEDSAVYLCASSLYTGSYEQYFGPGTRLTVT.

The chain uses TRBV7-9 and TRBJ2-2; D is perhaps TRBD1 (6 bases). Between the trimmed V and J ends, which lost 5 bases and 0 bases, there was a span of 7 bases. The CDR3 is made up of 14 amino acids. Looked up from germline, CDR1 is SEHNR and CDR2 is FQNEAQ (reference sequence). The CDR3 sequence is CASSGTTNTGELFF. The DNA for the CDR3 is TGTGCCAGCAGCGGGACAACGAACACCGGGGAGCTGTTTTTT. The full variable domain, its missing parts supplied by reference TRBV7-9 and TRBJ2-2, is DTGVSQNPRHKITKRGQNVTFRCDPISEHNRLYWYRQTLGQGPEFLTYFQNEAQLEKSRLLSDRFSAERPKGSFSTLEIQRTEQGDSAMYLCASSGTTNTGELFFGEGSRLTVL.

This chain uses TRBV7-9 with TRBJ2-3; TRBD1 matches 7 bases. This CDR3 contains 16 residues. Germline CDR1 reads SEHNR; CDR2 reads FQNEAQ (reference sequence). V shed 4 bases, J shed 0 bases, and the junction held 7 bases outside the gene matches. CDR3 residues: CASSSSGTDSTDTQYF. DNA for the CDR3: TGTGCCAGCAGCTCGTCCGGGACAGACAGCACAGATACGCAGTATTTT.

CDR3 region: CASSPLGGTDNYGYTF. CDR3 DNA sequence: TGTGCCAGCAGTCCCCTTGGGGGGACAGATAACTATGGCTACACCTTC. The chain couples TRBV27 to TRBJ1-2; 7 bases match TRBD1. Germline lookup yields CDR1 MNHEY and CDR2 SMNVEV (reference sequence). There are 16 residues in the CDR3. With V trimmed by 5 bases and J by 1 base, 10 bases remained unmatched.

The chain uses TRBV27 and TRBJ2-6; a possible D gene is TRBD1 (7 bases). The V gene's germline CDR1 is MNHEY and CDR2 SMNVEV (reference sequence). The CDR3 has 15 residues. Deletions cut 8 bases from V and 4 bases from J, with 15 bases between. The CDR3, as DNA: TGTGCCAGCGGATCAGGGGGGTGGGGGGCCAACGTCCTGACTTTC. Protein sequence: CASGSGGWGANVLTF.

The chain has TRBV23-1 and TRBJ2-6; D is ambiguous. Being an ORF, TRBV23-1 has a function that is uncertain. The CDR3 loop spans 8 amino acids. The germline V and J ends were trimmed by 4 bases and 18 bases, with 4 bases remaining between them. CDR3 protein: CASSPRTF. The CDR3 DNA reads TGCGCCAGCAGTCCGAGGACTTTC.

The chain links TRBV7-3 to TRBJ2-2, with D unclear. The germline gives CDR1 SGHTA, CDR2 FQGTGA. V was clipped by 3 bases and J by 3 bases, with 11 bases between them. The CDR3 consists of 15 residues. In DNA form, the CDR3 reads TGTGCCAGCAGCTTTGTAGCTGGAGACACCGGGGAGCTGTTTTTT. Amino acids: CASSFVAGDTGELFF.

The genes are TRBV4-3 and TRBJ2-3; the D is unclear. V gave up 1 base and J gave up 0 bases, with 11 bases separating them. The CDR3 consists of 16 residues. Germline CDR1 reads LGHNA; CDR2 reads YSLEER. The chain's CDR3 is CASSQGPTTSTDTQYF. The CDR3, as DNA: TGCGCCAGCAGCCAAGGGCCAACTACTAGCACAGATACGCAGTATTTT.

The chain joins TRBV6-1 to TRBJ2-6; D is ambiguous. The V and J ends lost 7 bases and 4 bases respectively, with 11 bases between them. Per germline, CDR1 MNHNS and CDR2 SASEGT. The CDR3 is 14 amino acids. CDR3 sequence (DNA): TGTGCCAGCAAGCTATCCCGGGGGGCCAACGTCCTGACTTTC. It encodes CASKLSRGANVLTF.

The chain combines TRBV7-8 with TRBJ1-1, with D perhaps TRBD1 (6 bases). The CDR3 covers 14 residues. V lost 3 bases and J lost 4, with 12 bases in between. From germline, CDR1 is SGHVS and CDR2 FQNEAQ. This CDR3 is CASSLRGAGTEAFF. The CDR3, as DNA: TGTGCCAGCAGCTTGCGGGGGGCTGGCACTGAAGCTTTCTTT.

The DNA for the CDR3 is TGTGCCAGCAGCCAAGCTGAAATGACAGCGAACTATGGCTACACCTTC. It is translated as CASSQAEMTANYGYTF. This rearrangement joins TRBV14 to TRBJ1-2; weak D call: TRBD1 (5 bases). The CDR3 has 16 residues. Germline-derived CDR1 and CDR2 are SGHDN and FVKESK. V lost 1 base and J 2 bases, leaving 14 bases between the germline ends.

Here the CDR3 DNA reads TGTGCCGGAAGACAGGGGTTGGATCAGCCCCAGCATTTT. It translates to CAGRQGLDQPQHF. The rearrangement uses TRBV28 and TRBJ1-5; the match to TRBD1 covers 8 bases. J gave up 5 bases and V 11 bases, and 8 bases lay outside the gene matches. The CDR3 length is 13 residues. Germline V gene lookup returns CDR1 MDHEN and CDR2 SYDVKM.

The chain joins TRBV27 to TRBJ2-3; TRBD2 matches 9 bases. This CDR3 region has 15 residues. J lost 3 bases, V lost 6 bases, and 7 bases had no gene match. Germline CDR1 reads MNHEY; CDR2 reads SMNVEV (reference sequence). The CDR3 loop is CASSPYSGRTDTQYF. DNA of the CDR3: TGTGCCAGCAGCCCCTATAGCGGGAGAACAGATACGCAGTATTTT.

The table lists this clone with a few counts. CDR3 amino acids: CASNRGQALNYGYTF. The CDR3 DNA is TGTGCCAGTAATAGGGGACAAGCCTTAAACTATGGCTACACCTTC. V is TRBV19 and J is TRBJ1-2; D possibly corresponds to TRBD1 (6 bases). The CDR3 has 15 amino acids. From germline, CDR1 is LNHDA and CDR2 SQIVND (reference sequence). V dropped 7 bases and J dropped 2 bases, with 17 bases sitting between them.

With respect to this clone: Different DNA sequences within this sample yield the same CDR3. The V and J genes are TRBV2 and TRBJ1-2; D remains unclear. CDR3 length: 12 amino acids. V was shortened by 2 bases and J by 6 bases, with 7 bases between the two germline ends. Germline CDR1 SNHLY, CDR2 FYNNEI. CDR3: CASSERGNGYTF. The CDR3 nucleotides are TGTGCCAGCAGTGAACGAGGGAATGGCTACACCTTC.

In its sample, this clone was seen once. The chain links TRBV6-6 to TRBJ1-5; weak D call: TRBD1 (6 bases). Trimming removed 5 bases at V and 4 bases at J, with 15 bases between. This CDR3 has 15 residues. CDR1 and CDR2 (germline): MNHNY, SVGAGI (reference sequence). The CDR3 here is CASSTPGQPNQPQHF. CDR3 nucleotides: TGTGCCAGCAGTACCCCGGGACAACCTAATCAGCCCCAGCATTTT.

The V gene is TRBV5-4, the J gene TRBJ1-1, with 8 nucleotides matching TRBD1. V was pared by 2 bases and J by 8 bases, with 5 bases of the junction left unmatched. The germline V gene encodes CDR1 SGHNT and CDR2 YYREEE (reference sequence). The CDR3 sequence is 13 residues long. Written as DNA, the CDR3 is TGTGCCAGCAGCTTCCAGGGGGCGTCGGAAGCTTTCTTT. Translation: CASSFQGASEAFF.

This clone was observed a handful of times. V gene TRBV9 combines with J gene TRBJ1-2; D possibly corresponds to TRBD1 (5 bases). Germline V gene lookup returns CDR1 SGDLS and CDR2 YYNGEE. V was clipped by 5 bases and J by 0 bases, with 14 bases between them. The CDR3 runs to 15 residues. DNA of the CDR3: TGTGCCAGCAGTTCCGACAGACAGTCTAACTATGGCTACACCTTC. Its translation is CASSSDRQSNYGYTF.

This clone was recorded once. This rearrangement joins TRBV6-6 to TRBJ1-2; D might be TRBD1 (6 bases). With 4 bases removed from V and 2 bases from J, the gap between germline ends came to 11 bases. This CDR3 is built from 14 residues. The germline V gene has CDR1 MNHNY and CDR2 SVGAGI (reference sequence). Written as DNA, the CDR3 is TGTGCCAGCAGTTGGCAGGGGTCGAACTATGGCTACACCTTC. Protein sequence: CASSWQGSNYGYTF.

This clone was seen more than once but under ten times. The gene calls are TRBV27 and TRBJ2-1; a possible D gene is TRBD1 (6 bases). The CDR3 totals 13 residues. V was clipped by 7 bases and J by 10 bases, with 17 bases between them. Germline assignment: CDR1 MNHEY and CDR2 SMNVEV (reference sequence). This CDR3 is CASTKLDSPEQFF. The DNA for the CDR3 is TGTGCCAGCACCAAACTGGACAGTCCAGAGCAGTTCTTC.

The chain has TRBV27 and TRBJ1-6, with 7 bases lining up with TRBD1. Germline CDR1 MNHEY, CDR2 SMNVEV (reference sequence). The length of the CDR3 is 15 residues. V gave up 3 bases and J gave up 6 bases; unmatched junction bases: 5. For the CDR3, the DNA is TGTGCCAGCAGTTTCTACAGGGGAGGTAATTCACCCCTCCACTTT. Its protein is CASSFYRGGNSPLHF.

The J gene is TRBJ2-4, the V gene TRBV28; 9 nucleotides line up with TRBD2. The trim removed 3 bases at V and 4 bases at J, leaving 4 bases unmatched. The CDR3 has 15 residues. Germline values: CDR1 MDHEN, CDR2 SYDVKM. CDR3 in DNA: TGTGCCAGCAGTTTGCAGCGGGAGGCGAAAAACATTCAGTACTTC. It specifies CASSLQREAKNIQYF.

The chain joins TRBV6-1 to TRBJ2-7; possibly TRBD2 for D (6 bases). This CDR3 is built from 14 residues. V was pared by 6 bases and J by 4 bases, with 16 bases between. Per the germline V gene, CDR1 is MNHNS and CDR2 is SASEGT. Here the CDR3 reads CASRVPGLPYEQYF. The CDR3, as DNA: TGTGCCAGCAGAGTTCCGGGACTGCCTTACGAGCAGTACTTC.

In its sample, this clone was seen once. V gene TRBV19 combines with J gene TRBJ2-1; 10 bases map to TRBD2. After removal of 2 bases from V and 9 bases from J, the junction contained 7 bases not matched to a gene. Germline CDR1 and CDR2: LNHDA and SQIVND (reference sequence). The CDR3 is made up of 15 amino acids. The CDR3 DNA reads TGTGCCAGTAGTATATCACTAGCGGGACAAGGTGAGCAGTTCTTC. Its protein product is CASSISLAGQGEQFF.

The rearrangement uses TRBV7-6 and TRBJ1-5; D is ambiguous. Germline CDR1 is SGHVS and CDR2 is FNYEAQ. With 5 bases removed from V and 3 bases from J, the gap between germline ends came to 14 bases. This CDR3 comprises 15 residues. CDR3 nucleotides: TGTGCCAGCAGCGTCGGGAGCAGGAACAATCAGCCCCAGCATTTT. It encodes CASSVGSRNNQPQHF.